These 8 T cell receptor beta chains came from one sample sequenced in a study of post-analysis software for immune sequencing data. General study results and limits: Five or six TRBV segments, TRBV5-6, TRBV5-1 and TRBV20-1 among them, were found more frequent in patients than controls.

These receptors are not linked to any known antigen. Unique molecular identifiers featured in each of the TCR beta cDNA libraries. TCRdb independently ran MiXCR on the PCR reads; one entry per CDR3 protein. There are around 700,000 distinct CDR3 sequences in the sample; over 45% occur only once, and approximately 10% lies in the top ten. Sequencing input: blood. These receptors originate from a girl aged 2 to 10 with multiple sclerosis.

This chain uses TRBV9 with TRBJ2-4; D assignment may be TRBD1 or TRBD2 (5 bases each). The CDR3 consists of 16 residues. From germline, CDR1 is SGDLS and CDR2 YYNGEE. V was shortened by 0 bases and J by 2 bases, with 12 bases between the two germline ends. CDR3 bases: TGTGCCAGCAGCGTAGGGGAGCAGGGTACCAAAAACATTCAGTACTTC. This sequence encodes CASSVGEQGTKNIQYF.

J is TRBJ1-1 and V is TRBV5-1; D is uncertain. The CDR3 has 14 amino acids. Trimming removed 4 bases from V and 4 bases from J, with 14 bases in between. CDR1 SGHRS and CDR2 YFSETQ come from the germline V gene. The chain's CDR3 is CASSAGVLGTEAFF. The CDR3 nucleotides are TGCGCCAGCAGCGCGGGAGTTTTGGGCACTGAAGCTTTCTTT.

V usage is TRBV6-5 and J usage is TRBJ2-5, with D possibly TRBD1 on 6 matching bases. With 4 bases removed from V and 11 bases from J, the gap between germline ends came to 23 bases. The germline V gene encodes CDR1 MNHEY and CDR2 SVGAGI. The length of the CDR3 is 15 residues. Here the CDR3 reads CASSFGGQSPFRQYF. The CDR3 coding sequence is TGTGCCAGCAGTTTTGGGGGACAAAGTCCCTTCCGGCAGTACTTC.

This clonotype was recorded a few times. The V and J genes are TRBV6-5 and TRBJ2-6; D is possibly TRBD1 (6 bases). The CDR3 covers 15 residues. Germline CDR1 reads MNHEY; CDR2 reads SVGAGI. With 6 bases removed from V and 0 bases from J, the gap between germline ends came to 9 bases. CDR3 protein: CASSHRVSGANVLTF. The CDR3 DNA reads as TGTGCCAGCAGCCACAGGGTCTCTGGGGCCAACGTCCTGACTTTC.

The V gene is TRBV29-1, the J gene TRBJ1-2; D remains unclear. The V gene lost 6 bases and the J gene lost 6 bases, with 20 bases spanning the gap. The germline CDR1 and CDR2 sequences are SQVTM and ANQGSEA. This CDR3 is 14 amino acids long. The CDR3 region is CSVDHLVGGHGYTF. Written as DNA, the CDR3 is TGCAGCGTGGACCACCTGGTAGGTGGACATGGCTACACCTTC.

This clonotype occurred a few times. This rearrangement joins TRBV6-5 to TRBJ1-2; possibly TRBD1 for D (6 bases). V lost 0 bases and J lost 3, with 11 bases in between. This CDR3 comprises 15 residues. CDR1 is MNHEY, CDR2 SVGAGI, per germline. CDR3 bases: TGTGCCAGCAGTTACTCGGCAGGGGATGACTATGGCTACACCTTC. Amino acid sequence: CASSYSAGDDYGYTF.

The chain is built from TRBV12-3 or TRBV12-4 and TRBJ2-4; D perhaps matches TRBD2 (5 bases). The CDR3 runs to 15 residues. Trimming took off 6 bases at V and 0 bases at J, with 12 bases between the two ends. CDR3 amino acids: CASSQTGEAKNIQYF. The CDR3 nucleotides read TGTGCCAGCAGCCAGACCGGGGAAGCCAAAAACATTCAGTACTTC.

Only one count was recorded for this clonotype. The chain couples TRBV20-1 to TRBJ2-5; a weak D match, TRBD2 (5 bases). The CDR3 has 16 residues. The germline V gene has CDR1 DFQATT and CDR2 SNEGSKA (reference sequence). With 0 bases removed from V and 0 bases from J, the gap between germline ends came to 14 bases. The CDR3 loop is CSARDRKRTYQETQYF. As DNA, the CDR3 is TGCAGTGCTAGAGACCGCAAGCGGACGTACCAAGAGACCCAGTACTTC.